The 3 T cell receptor beta chains in this list originate from one sample, sequenced in a study of T cell responses to AZD1222 COVID-19 vaccine. Clones were sequenced by immunoSEQ multiplex PCR, and TCRdb holds only the in-frame ones, with some missing. The data show around 80,000 clones, more than 85% seen once. Sample: peripheral blood, taken on day 0 of AZD1222 vaccination. The source of these receptors is an adult in good health.

The chain has TRBV27 and TRBJ1-6; 9 bases align to TRBD1. The CDR3 has 17 residues. Germline lookup yields CDR1 MNHEY and CDR2 SMNVEV (reference sequence). Trimming at V came to 6 bases and at J to 0 bases, leaving 6 bases not matched to a gene. DNA for the CDR3: TGTGCCAGCAGAGGGGACAGGGAAAGCTCCTATAATTCACCCCTCCACTTT. It is translated as CASRGDRESSYNSPLHF.

The chain couples TRBV7-9 to TRBJ1-5, with D possibly matching TRBD1 (5 bases). CDR1 is SEHNR and CDR2 is FQNEAQ in the germline V gene (reference sequence). The CDR3 contains 13 residues. Trimming pared 5 bases from V and 7 bases from J, leaving 12 bases between. The CDR3: CASSRGVLQPQHF. DNA for the CDR3: TGTGCCAGCAGCAGAGGGGTATTGCAGCCCCAGCATTTT.

Only one count was recorded for this clone. The CDR3 sequence is CASSFIGAGGTDTQYF. CDR3 sequence (DNA): TGTGCCAGCAGCTTTATAGGGGCGGGGGGCACAGATACGCAGTATTTT. The rearrangement uses TRBV5-5 and TRBJ2-3, with 7 bases fitting TRBD2. The CDR3 has 16 residues. CDR1 and CDR2 (germline): SGHKS, YYEKEE (reference sequence). With V trimmed by 2 bases and J by 1 base, 7 bases remained unmatched.